The 2 T cell receptor beta chains listed next were all sequenced from one sample in a study of shared clonotypes between healthy human individuals. The assay was immunoSEQ multiplex PCR, and TCRdb's table has in-frame clones only and misses some. The sample consists of about 1,500,000 clones, around 97% of them appearing once. Sequencing was done on a sample of naive CD4+ T cells sorted from blood. Subset of the sample: CD45RA+ positively selected. The source is a man under 40 in good health.

This chain links TRBV5-1 with TRBJ2-4; possible D gene TRBD2, 5 bases. V shed 1 base and J shed 1 base, with 12 bases lying between them. The CDR3 runs 16 residues. Germline V CDR1 and CDR2: SGHRS, YFSETQ. The CDR3 here is CASSLTGVGAKNIQYF. CDR3 bases: TGCGCCAGCAGCTTGACCGGGGTAGGGGCCAAAAACATTCAGTACTTC.

V usage is TRBV28 and J usage is TRBJ2-7; TRBD2 agrees at 12 bases. Germline trimming cut 6 bases from V and 2 bases from J; bases unmatched to any gene: 11. The germline CDR1 and CDR2 sequences are MDHEN and SYDVKM. This CDR3 is built from 17 residues. The CDR3 loop is CASSSGLAGSGAYEQYF. CDR3 in DNA: TGTGCCAGCAGCTCCGGACTAGCGGGATCAGGCGCCTACGAGCAGTACTTC.